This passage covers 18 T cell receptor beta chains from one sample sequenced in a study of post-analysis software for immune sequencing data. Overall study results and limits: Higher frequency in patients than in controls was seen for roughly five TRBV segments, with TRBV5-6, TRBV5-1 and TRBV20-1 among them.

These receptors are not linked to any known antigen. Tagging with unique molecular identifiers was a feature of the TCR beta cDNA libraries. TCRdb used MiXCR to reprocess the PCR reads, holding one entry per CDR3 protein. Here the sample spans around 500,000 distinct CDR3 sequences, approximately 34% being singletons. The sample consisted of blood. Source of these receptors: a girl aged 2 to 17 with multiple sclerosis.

CDR3 nucleotides: TGCAGCGTTGGGGGGCTCGCGACTGAGACCCAGTACTTC. Its translation: CSVGGLATETQYF. The genes are TRBV29-1 and TRBJ2-5; D is perhaps TRBD1 (6 bases). CDR1 SQVTM and CDR2 ANQGSEA come from the germline V gene. The CDR3 has 13 amino acids. The V end was cut by 4 bases, the J end by 5 bases, with 14 bases between. Drawing the rest from reference TRBV29-1 and TRBJ2-5, the complete variable domain is SAVISQKPSRDICQRGTSLTIQCQVDSQVTMMFWYRQQPGQSLTLIATANQGSEATYESGFVIDKFPISRPNLTFSTLTVSNMSPEDSSIYLCSVGGLATETQYFGPGTRLLVL.

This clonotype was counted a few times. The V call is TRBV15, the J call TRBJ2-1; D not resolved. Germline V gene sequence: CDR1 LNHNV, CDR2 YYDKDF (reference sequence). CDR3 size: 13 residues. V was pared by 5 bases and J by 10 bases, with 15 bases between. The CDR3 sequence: CATSPIRNGEQFF. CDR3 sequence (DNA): TGTGCCACCAGCCCGATCCGAAACGGGGAGCAGTTCTTC.

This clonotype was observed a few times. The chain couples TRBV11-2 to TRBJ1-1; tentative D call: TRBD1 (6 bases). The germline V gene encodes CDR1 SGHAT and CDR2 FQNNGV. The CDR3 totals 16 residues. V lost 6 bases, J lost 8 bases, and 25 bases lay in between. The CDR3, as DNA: TGTGCCAGCAGAGTGTATGGCCGGGGGGCCCTGTCAGAAGCTTTCTTT. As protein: CASRVYGRGALSEAFF.

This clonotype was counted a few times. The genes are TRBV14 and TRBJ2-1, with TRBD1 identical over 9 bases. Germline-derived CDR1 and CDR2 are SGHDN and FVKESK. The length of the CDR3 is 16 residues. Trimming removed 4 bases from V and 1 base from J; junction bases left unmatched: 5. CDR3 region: CASSPLGTGSYNEQFF. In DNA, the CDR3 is TGTGCCAGCAGCCCACTCGGGACAGGGTCCTACAATGAGCAGTTCTTC. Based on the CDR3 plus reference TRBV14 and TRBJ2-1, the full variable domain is EAGVTQFPSHSVIEKGQTVTLRCDPISGHDNLYWYRRVMGKEIKFLLHFVKESKQDESGMPNNRFLAERTGGTYSTLKVQPAELEDSGVYFCASSPLGTGSYNEQFFGPGTRLTVL.

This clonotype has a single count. This CDR3 reads CSARVGAGELFF. For the CDR3, the DNA is TGCAGTGCTAGAGTCGGGGCCGGGGAGCTGTTTTTT. The J gene is TRBJ2-2, the V gene TRBV20-1; possibly TRBD2 for D (5 bases). The CDR3 consists of 12 residues. Trimming removed 1 base from V and 6 bases from J, with 6 bases in between. The germline V gene encodes CDR1 DFQATT and CDR2 SNEGSKA (reference sequence).

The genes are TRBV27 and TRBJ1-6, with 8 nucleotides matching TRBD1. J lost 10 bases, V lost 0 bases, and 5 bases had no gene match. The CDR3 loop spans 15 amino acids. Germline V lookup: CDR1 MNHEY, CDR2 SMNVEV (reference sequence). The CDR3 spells CASSLSGQGHSPLHF. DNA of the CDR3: TGTGCCAGCAGTTTATCCGGACAGGGCCACTCACCCCTCCACTTT.

The CDR3 loop reads CASSYGTQNTEAFF. The CDR3 DNA reads as TGTGCCAGCAGCTACGGGACACAGAACACTGAAGCTTTCTTT. This chain connects TRBV3-1 to TRBJ1-1; perhaps TRBD1 as D (6 bases). Trimming removed 5 bases at V and 1 base at J, with 11 bases between. The CDR3 sequence is 14 residues long. Germline V gene data show CDR1 as LGHDT and CDR2 as YNNKEL (reference sequence). The variable domain in full, with the rest retrieved from reference TRBV3-1 and TRBJ1-1, is DTAVSQTPKYLVTQMGNDKSIKCEQNLGHDTMYWYKQDSKKFLKIMFSYNNKELIINETVPNRFSPKSPDKAHLNLHINSLELGDSAVYFCASSYGTQNTEAFFGQGTRLTVV.

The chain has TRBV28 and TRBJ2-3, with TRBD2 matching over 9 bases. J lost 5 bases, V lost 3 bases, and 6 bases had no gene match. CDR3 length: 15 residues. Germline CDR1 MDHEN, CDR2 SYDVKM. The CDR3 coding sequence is TGTGCCAGCAGTTTCTCCTTAGCGGGGGTAGATACGCAGTATTTT. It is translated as CASSFSLAGVDTQYF.

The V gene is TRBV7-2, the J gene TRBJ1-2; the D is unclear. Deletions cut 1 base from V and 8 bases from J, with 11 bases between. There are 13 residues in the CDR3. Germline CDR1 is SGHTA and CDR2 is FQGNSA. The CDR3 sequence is CASSLDEIGGYTF. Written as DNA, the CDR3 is TGTGCCAGCAGCTTAGACGAGATTGGAGGCTACACCTTC.

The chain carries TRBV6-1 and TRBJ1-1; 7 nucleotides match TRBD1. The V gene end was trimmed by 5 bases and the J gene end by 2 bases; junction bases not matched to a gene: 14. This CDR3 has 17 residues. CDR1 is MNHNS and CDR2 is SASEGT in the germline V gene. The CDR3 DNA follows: TGTGCCAGCAGTCCTGGGACAGCGATAGCCGCCAACACTGAAGCTTTCTTT. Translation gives CASSPGTAIAANTEAFF.

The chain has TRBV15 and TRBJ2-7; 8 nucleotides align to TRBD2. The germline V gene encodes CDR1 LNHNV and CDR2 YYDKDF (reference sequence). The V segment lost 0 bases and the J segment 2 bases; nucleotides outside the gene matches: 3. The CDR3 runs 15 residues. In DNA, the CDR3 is TGTGCCACCAGCAGAGATCGGGGGGGCCCCTACGAGCAGTACTTC. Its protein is CATSRDRGGPYEQYF. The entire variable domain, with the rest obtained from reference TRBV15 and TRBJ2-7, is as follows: DAMVIQNPRYQVTQFGKPVTLSCSQTLNHNVMYWYQQKSSQAPKLLFHYYDKDFNNEADTPDNFQSRRPNTSFCFLDIRSPGLGDTAMYLCATSRDRGGPYEQYFGPGTRLTVT.

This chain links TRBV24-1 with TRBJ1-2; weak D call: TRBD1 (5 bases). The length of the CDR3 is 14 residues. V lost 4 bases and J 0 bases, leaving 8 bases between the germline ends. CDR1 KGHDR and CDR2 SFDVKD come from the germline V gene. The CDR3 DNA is TGTGCCACCAGTGACCCGACAGCTAACTATGGCTACACCTTC. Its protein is CATSDPTANYGYTF.

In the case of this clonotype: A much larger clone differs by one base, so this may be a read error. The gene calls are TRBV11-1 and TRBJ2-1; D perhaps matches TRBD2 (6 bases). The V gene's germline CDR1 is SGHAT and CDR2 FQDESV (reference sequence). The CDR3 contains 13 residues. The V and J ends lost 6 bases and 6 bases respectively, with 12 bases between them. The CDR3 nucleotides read TGTGCCAGCAGACTTGGGACTTCCAATGAGCAGTTCTTC. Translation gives CASRLGTSNEQFF.

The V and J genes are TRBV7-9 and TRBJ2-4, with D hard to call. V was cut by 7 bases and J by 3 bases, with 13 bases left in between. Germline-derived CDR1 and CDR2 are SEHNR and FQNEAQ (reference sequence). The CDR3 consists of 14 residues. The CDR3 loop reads CASTMVEGKNIQYF. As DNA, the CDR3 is TGTGCCAGCACCATGGTAGAAGGCAAAAACATTCAGTACTTC.

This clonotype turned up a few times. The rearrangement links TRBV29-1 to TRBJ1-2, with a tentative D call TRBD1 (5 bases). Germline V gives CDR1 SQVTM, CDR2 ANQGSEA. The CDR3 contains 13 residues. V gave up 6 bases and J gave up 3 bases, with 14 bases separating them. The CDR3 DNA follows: TGCAGCGTGACAGCTGCCGGGCACTATGGCTACACCTTC. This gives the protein CSVTAAGHYGYTF.

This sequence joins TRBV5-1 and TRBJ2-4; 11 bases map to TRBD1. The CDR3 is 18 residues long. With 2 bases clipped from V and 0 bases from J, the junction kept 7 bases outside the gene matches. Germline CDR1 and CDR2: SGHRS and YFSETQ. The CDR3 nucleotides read TGCGCCAGCAGCTTTTCCCGGACAGGGGGCATAGCCAAAAACATTCAGTACTTC. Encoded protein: CASSFSRTGGIAKNIQYF.

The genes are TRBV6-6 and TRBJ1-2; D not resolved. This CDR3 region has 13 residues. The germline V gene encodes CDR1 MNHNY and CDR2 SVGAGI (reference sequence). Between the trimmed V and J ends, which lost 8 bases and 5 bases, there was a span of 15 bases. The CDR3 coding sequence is TGTGCCAGCTCTAAGGACGGGTTTTATGGCTACACCTTC. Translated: CASSKDGFYGYTF.

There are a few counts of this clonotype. CDR3 in DNA: TGTGCCAGCAGTTTTTTTATGACAGATACGCAGTATTTT. It is translated as CASSFFMTDTQYF. This sequence joins TRBV12-3 or TRBV12-4 and TRBJ2-3; D remains ambiguous. This CDR3 has 13 residues. V lost 3 bases and J lost 3, with 7 bases in between.